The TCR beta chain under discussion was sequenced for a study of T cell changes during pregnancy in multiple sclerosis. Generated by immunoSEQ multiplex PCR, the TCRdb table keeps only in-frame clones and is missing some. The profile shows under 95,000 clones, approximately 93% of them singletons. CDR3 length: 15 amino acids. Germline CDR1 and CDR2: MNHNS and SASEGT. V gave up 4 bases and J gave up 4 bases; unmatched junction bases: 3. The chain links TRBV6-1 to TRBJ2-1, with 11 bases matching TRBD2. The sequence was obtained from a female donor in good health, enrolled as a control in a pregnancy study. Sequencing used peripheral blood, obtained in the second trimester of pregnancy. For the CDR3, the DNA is TGTGCCAGCAGTGCCGGGACTAGCGGTTACAATGAGCAGTTCTTC. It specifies CASSAGTSGYNEQFF.